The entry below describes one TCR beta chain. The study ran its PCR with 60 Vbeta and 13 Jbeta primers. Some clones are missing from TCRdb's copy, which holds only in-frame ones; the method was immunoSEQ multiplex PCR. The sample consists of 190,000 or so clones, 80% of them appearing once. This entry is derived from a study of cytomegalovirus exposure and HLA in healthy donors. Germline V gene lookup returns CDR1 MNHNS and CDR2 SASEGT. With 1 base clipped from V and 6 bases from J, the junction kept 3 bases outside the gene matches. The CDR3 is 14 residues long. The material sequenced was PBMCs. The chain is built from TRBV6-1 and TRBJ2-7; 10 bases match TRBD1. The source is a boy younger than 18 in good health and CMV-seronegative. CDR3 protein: CASSEGTGGSEQYF. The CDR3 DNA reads TGTGCCAGCAGTGAAGGGACAGGGGGTTCCGAGCAGTACTTC.